The 25 T cell receptor beta chains below come from one sample, sequenced in a study of blood T cell repertoires in COVID-19. The table came from immunoSEQ multiplex PCR; TCRdb's copy has only in-frame clones and leaves some out. The sample consists of 140,000 to 150,000 clones, around 89% of them appearing once. The sequenced sample was peripheral blood. These receptors were collected from a man aged 55 to 70 with active or convalescent COVID-19.

V and J are TRBV4-3 and TRBJ1-5; D is unresolved. V was pared by 4 bases and J by 0 bases, with 16 bases between. The CDR3 covers 17 residues. Germline assignment: CDR1 LGHNA and CDR2 YSLEER. This chain's CDR3 is CASSPPNHSDSNQPQHF. In DNA, the CDR3 is TGCGCCAGCAGCCCGCCTAACCATTCTGATAGCAATCAGCCCCAGCATTTT.

This chain links TRBV23-1 with TRBJ1-2; TRBD1 matches at 8 bases. TRBV23-1 is assigned to the ORF class and has an uncertain function. Trimming removed 7 bases from V and 8 bases from J; junction bases left unmatched: 9. This CDR3 comprises 13 residues. This chain's CDR3 is CASIADRVRGYTF. CDR3 DNA: TGCGCCAGCATCGCGGACAGGGTGAGAGGCTACACCTTC.

This clone was seen once. The chain links TRBV24-1 to TRBJ2-3, with D unclear. The V gene's germline CDR1 is KGHDR and CDR2 SFDVKD. This CDR3 has 12 residues. V gave up 5 bases and J gave up 6 bases, with 8 bases separating them. The DNA for the CDR3 is TGTGCCACCAGTGTGTCAGCGGATACGCAGTATTTT. The encoded protein is CATSVSADTQYF.

The chain combines TRBV28 with TRBJ1-5; no clear D. The V end was cut by 6 bases, the J end by 6 bases, with 12 bases between. Germline loops: CDR1 MDHEN, CDR2 SYDVKM. This CDR3 spans 13 amino acids. CDR3 nucleotides: TGTGCCAGCAGCTCCCCCGGGAGTCAGCCCCAGCATTTT. Translating it yields CASSSPGSQPQHF. The full variable domain, in which reference TRBV28 and TRBJ1-5 provide the parts outside the CDR3, is DVKVTQSSRYLVKRTGEKVFLECVQDMDHENMFWYRQDPGLGLRLIYFSYDVKMKEKGDIPEGYSVSREKKERFSLILESASTNQTSMYLCASSSPGSQPQHFGDGTRLSIL.

The rearrangement joins TRBV5-3 to TRBJ2-1, with 8 bases identical to TRBD2. Being an ORF, TRBV5-3 has a function that is uncertain. The J segment lost 0 bases and the V segment lost 3 bases, leaving 5 bases of the junction unmatched. This CDR3 has 16 amino acids. CDR3 amino acids: CARSCQRESSYNEQFF. The CDR3 bases are TGTGCCAGAAGCTGCCAGCGGGAGAGCTCCTACAATGAGCAGTTCTTC.

The J gene is TRBJ1-1, the V gene TRBV30; D is unclear. The CDR3 has 12 amino acids. Per germline, CDR1 GTSNPN and CDR2 SVGIG (reference sequence). The V gene lost 0 bases and the J gene lost 8 bases, with 10 bases spanning the gap. The DNA of the CDR3 is TGTGCCTGGAGTGTAAGTCGGCGGGAAGCTTTCTTT. Translated: CAWSVSRREAFF.

The chain couples TRBV11-2 to TRBJ1-1; 9 bases map to TRBD1. This CDR3 is built from 15 residues. The germline CDR1 and CDR2 sequences are SGHAT and FQNNGV. J was trimmed by 4 bases and V by 5 bases; bases with no gene match: 8. The CDR3 sequence: CASSLRQGVSTEAFF. CDR3 nucleotides: TGTGCCAGCAGCCTTCGACAGGGGGTGAGCACTGAAGCTTTCTTT.

V is TRBV11-2 and J is TRBJ2-7; 7 bases are a match to TRBD1. Germline loops: CDR1 SGHAT, CDR2 FQNNGV. V shed 6 bases, J shed 1 base, and the junction held 6 bases outside the gene matches. The CDR3 covers 14 residues. CDR3 nucleotides: TGTGCCAGCAGGTGGACAGGTTTATCCTACGAGCAGTACTTC. It encodes CASRWTGLSYEQYF.

The count of this clone is one. The V call is TRBV14, the J call TRBJ2-5; D not resolved. Germline CDR1 SGHDN, CDR2 FVKESK. Trimming cost V 4 bases and J 7 bases, with 16 bases left between them. The CDR3 extends over 14 amino acids. The chain's CDR3 is CASSLTLGVRTQYF. CDR3 DNA sequence: TGTGCCAGCAGCCTTACTCTAGGTGTCCGGACCCAGTACTTC.

This clone came up once. In nucleotides, the CDR3 is TGTGCCACCAGTGACTATAGCGACGAGCAGTACTTC. Translation: CATSDYSDEQYF. V gene TRBV24-1 combines with J gene TRBJ2-7, with D maybe TRBD2 (5 bases). The CDR3 totals 12 residues. In germline, CDR1 is KGHDR, CDR2 SFDVKD. V shed 4 bases and J shed 5 bases, with 8 bases lying between them.

The V call is TRBV19, the J call TRBJ1-5; D may be TRBD1 (6 bases). The V gene lost 7 bases and the J gene lost 4 bases, with 23 bases spanning the gap. This CDR3 comprises 17 residues. CDR1 and CDR2 (germline): LNHDA, SQIVND (reference sequence). The CDR3 region has the DNA TGTGCCAGTACGTATGAGGGGGGGTGGTCCACAAATCAGCCCCAGCATTTT. Its protein product is CASTYEGGWSTNQPQHF.

The chain uses TRBV19 and TRBJ1-1; TRBD1 matches at 7 bases. Germline V gene lookup returns CDR1 LNHDA and CDR2 SQIVND (reference sequence). The CDR3 totals 14 residues. The V and J ends lost 4 bases and 5 bases, in that order; junction bases with no gene match: 7. CDR3 nucleotide sequence: TGTGCCAGTAGTACCCGACAGGGTAGGACTGAAGCTTTCTTT. Protein sequence: CASSTRQGRTEAFF.

The V gene is TRBV28, the J gene TRBJ1-2; D might be TRBD1 (6 bases). Germline CDR1 reads MDHEN; CDR2 reads SYDVKM. The CDR3 spans 14 residues. V was clipped by 6 bases and J by 4 bases, with 15 bases between them. CDR3 amino acids: CASSQGQWGYGYTF. CDR3 nucleotides: TGTGCCAGCAGCCAAGGACAGTGGGGCTATGGCTACACCTTC.

The V gene is TRBV6-6, the J gene TRBJ2-2; TRBD2 matches 7 bases. The CDR3 contains 14 residues. CDR1 and CDR2 from the germline V gene are MNHNY and SVGAGI (reference sequence). The trim removed 6 bases at V and 6 bases at J, leaving 7 bases unmatched. The CDR3 region has the DNA TGTGCCAGCAGCTTGCCTGGGGGGGCCGGGGAGCTGTTTTTT. It yields the protein CASSLPGGAGELFF.

V usage is TRBV29-1 and J usage is TRBJ2-1; 15 nucleotides agree with TRBD2. The J segment lost 10 bases and the V segment lost 6 bases, leaving 13 bases of the junction unmatched. The CDR3 consists of 16 residues. The germline CDR1 and CDR2 sequences are SQVTM and ANQGSEA. The CDR3 spells CSVDKGLAGGSREQFF. The CDR3 DNA sequence: TGCAGCGTCGACAAGGGACTAGCGGGAGGCAGTCGGGAGCAGTTCTTC.

The sample holds one count of this clone. The chain employs TRBV7-9 and TRBJ1-2, with D unclear. CDR1 and CDR2 from the germline V gene are SEHNR and FQNEAQ (reference sequence). This CDR3 comprises 14 residues. The V gene lost 11 bases and the J gene lost 8 bases, with 24 bases spanning the gap. DNA of the CDR3: TGTGCCGCGTTAAGCGGACCCCAAGCGGTCGGCTACACCTTC. Translation gives CAALSGPQAVGYTF.

This clone was seen a handful of times. CDR3 sequence (DNA): TGTGCCAGCAGCTCCCCCTCGGGTGAGGGCAATCAGCCCCAGCATTTT. Protein sequence: CASSSPSGEGNQPQHF. The rearrangement links TRBV7-9 to TRBJ1-5; the D is unclear. The germline V gene encodes CDR1 SEHNR and CDR2 FQNEAQ (reference sequence). The CDR3 is made up of 16 amino acids. Between the trimmed V and J ends, which lost 4 bases and 2 bases, there was a span of 15 bases. The full variable domain, completed using reference TRBV7-9 and TRBJ1-5, is DTGVSQNPRHKITKRGQNVTFRCDPISEHNRLYWYRQTLGQGPEFLTYFQNEAQLEKSRLLSDRFSAERPKGSFSTLEIQRTEQGDSAMYLCASSSPSGEGNQPQHFGDGTRLSIL.

The chain has TRBV18 and TRBJ1-5; 9 bases line up with TRBD1. The V gene end was trimmed by 3 bases and the J gene end by 1 base; junction bases not matched to a gene: 1. This CDR3 comprises 15 residues. Germline CDR1 is KGHSH and CDR2 is LQKENI. CDR3 sequence (DNA): TGTGCCAGCTCACCGGGGACAGGGAGCAATCAGCCCCAGCATTTT. Translating it yields CASSPGTGSNQPQHF.

This chain links TRBV10-3 with TRBJ2-7, with 7 bases lining up with TRBD1. The CDR3 has 15 amino acids. V lost 6 bases to trimming and J lost 3 bases; unmatched junction nucleotides: 11. CDR1 and CDR2 (germline): ENHRY, SYGVKD. CDR3 coding DNA: TGTGCCATCAGCAAAACGACGGCAGGGGGCTACGAGCAGTACTTC. The encoded protein is CAISKTTAGGYEQYF.

This chain connects TRBV5-6 to TRBJ1-2, with a possible D match to TRBD1 (6 bases). The V gene lost 5 bases and the J gene lost 2 bases, with 16 bases spanning the gap. In germline, CDR1 is SGHDT, CDR2 YYEEEE. The CDR3 spans 15 residues. CDR3 in amino acids: CASRFSGTKNYGYTF. The CDR3 DNA sequence: TGTGCCAGCAGATTTTCCGGGACAAAAAACTATGGCTACACCTTC.

This chain connects TRBV28 to TRBJ2-1; TRBD2 is a possible D gene (5 bases). CDR3 length: 13 amino acids. Germline loops: CDR1 MDHEN, CDR2 SYDVKM. Deletions cut 2 bases from V and 6 bases from J, with 8 bases between. CDR3 amino acids: CASSLPRGNEQFF. The CDR3 DNA follows: TGTGCCAGCAGTTTACCACGGGGCAATGAGCAGTTCTTC.

V is TRBV4-2 and J is TRBJ2-3; no clear D gene. The V gene lost 1 base and the J gene lost 1 base, with 6 bases spanning the gap. Germline V gene data show CDR1 as LGHNA and CDR2 as YNFKEQ. The CDR3 extends over 14 amino acids. CDR3 bases: TGTGCCAGCAGCCAAGCCTATGGCACAGATACGCAGTATTTT. This translates into CASSQAYGTDTQYF.

The genes are TRBV6-2 or TRBV6-3 and TRBJ2-7; weak D call: TRBD1 (6 bases). The germline V gene has CDR1 MNHEY and CDR2 SVGEGT. This CDR3 is 17 amino acids long. Trimming took 5 bases from V and 4 from J, leaving 24 bases between them. In nucleotides, the CDR3 is TGTGCCAGCAGTCACAAATCTATAACAGGGAGTTATTACGAGCAGTACTTC. It specifies CASSHKSITGSYYEQYF.

The chain is built from TRBV24-1 and TRBJ2-1; 7 bases map to TRBD2. The CDR3 loop spans 17 amino acids. After removal of 9 bases from V and 8 bases from J, the junction contained 21 bases not matched to a gene. Germline CDR1 KGHDR, CDR2 SFDVKD. CDR3 in amino acids: CATSQREGLLNRHEQFF. CDR3 DNA: TGTGCCACCTCCCAGAGGGAGGGGCTCCTAAATAGACATGAGCAGTTCTTC.

Only one count was recorded for this clone. The chain employs TRBV11-3 and TRBJ2-1; 8 bases are a match to TRBD2. Germline V gene sequence: CDR1 SGHNT, CDR2 YENEEA. The CDR3 sequence is 16 residues long. J was trimmed by 3 bases and V by 4 bases; bases with no gene match: 8. In nucleotides, the CDR3 is TGTGCCAGCAGCTCTCGGAGCGGGAGAAGCTACAATGAGCAGTTCTTC. It is translated as CASSSRSGRSYNEQFF.